The 13 T cell receptor beta chains listed next were all sequenced from one sample in a study of T cells in Graves' hyperthyroidism and ophthalmopathy. What was amplified from RNA transcripts were TCR beta CDR3 regions. Initially, a first-round RT-PCR of the TCR CDR3 employed the HTBI primer set. TCRdb passed the multiplex PCR reads through MiXCR, listing each CDR3 protein once. The sample carries around 600,000 distinct CDR3 sequences, over 12% recorded once. Sequenced: blood. These receptor sequences come from a young woman with Graves' ophthalmopathy.

This clonotype was seen at least ten times. This chain connects TRBV27 to TRBJ2-7, with unresolved D. This CDR3 has 14 amino acids. Germline CDR1 reads MNHEY; CDR2 reads SMNVEV (reference sequence). Trimming took off 2 bases at V and 4 bases at J, with 12 bases between the two ends. CDR3 region: CASSLRALSYEQYF. DNA of the CDR3: TGTGCCAGCAGTTTAAGGGCTCTTAGTTACGAGCAGTACTTC.

This clonotype was counted a few times. The chain uses TRBV5-1 and TRBJ1-2; 9 bases fit TRBD1. Germline trimming cut 1 base from V and 4 bases from J; bases unmatched to any gene: 17. This CDR3 has 19 amino acids. Germline CDR1 SGHRS, CDR2 YFSETQ. In DNA, the CDR3 is TGCGCCAGCAGCTTGCCCGGACAGGGGCGTCTCAGGTCCCCCTATGGCTACACCTTC. Amino acids: CASSLPGQGRLRSPYGYTF.

This clonotype was detected many times. The genes are TRBV28 and TRBJ1-1; D gene unclear. V shed 0 bases and J shed 4 bases, with 6 bases lying between them. The CDR3 totals 13 residues. The V gene's germline CDR1 is MDHEN and CDR2 SYDVKM. The chain's CDR3 is CASSLWVATEAFF. CDR3 in DNA: TGTGCCAGCAGTTTATGGGTGGCCACTGAAGCTTTCTTT.

Turning to this clonotype: A much larger clone is a single base away; this may be a read error. The chain uses TRBV7-8 and TRBJ1-5; no clear D gene. In germline, CDR1 is SGHVS, CDR2 FQNEAQ. V gave up 1 base and J gave up 2 bases, with 12 bases separating them. This CDR3 has 16 amino acids. The CDR3 loop reads CASSLVGGQRNQPQHF. DNA for the CDR3: TGTGCCAGCAGCTTAGTGGGCGGCCAACGCAATCAGCCCCAGCATTTT.

Many counts were recorded for this clonotype. The gene calls are TRBV20-1 and TRBJ2-3, with TRBD2 identical over 7 bases. CDR1 is DFQATT, CDR2 SNEGSKA, per germline (reference sequence). J gave up 2 bases and V 0 bases, and 2 bases lay outside the gene matches. The CDR3 has 14 residues. CDR3 sequence: CSARDSGYTDTQYF. CDR3 coding DNA: TGCAGTGCTAGAGATAGCGGGTACACAGATACGCAGTATTTT.

This sequence joins TRBV14 and TRBJ2-5; TRBD2 matches at 8 bases. With 4 bases clipped from V and 2 bases from J, the junction kept 6 bases outside the gene matches. Germline CDR1 is SGHDN and CDR2 is FVKESK. The CDR3 runs 15 residues. Written as DNA, the CDR3 is TGTGCCAGCAGCCCCGGGACTAGTATTCAAGAGACCCAGTACTTC. Translated, it gives CASSPGTSIQETQYF.

The chain links TRBV9 to TRBJ2-7; 9 nucleotides agree with TRBD1. Germline trimming cut 0 bases from V and 3 bases from J; bases unmatched to any gene: 4. Germline V gene sequence: CDR1 SGDLS, CDR2 YYNGEE. CDR3 length: 15 amino acids. As DNA, the CDR3 is TGTGCCAGCAGCGTAGAGGGACAGGGTCACTACGAGCAGTACTTC. Translated, it gives CASSVEGQGHYEQYF.

This clonotype appeared a few times. The rearrangement uses TRBV19 and TRBJ1-5, with D possibly being TRBD1 (6 bases). Per germline, CDR1 LNHDA and CDR2 SQIVND (reference sequence). The CDR3 sequence is 16 residues long. V gave up 3 bases and J gave up 2 bases, with 14 bases separating them. DNA for the CDR3: TGTGCCAGTAGTATGGCAGGGGAAAGGGGCAATCAGCCCCAGCATTTT. Protein sequence: CASSMAGERGNQPQHF.

This clonotype was seen many times. The chain combines TRBV20-1 with TRBJ2-7; D is unclear. The CDR3 is made up of 12 amino acids. V gave up 3 bases and J gave up 2 bases, with 8 bases separating them. Per germline, CDR1 DFQATT and CDR2 SNEGSKA (reference sequence). CDR3 nucleotide sequence: TGCAGTGCTAGGGGGTCTACCTACGAGCAGTACTTC. This gives the protein CSARGSTYEQYF.

In this sample, this clonotype turned up a few times. V is TRBV29-1 and J is TRBJ2-2; 12 bases fit TRBD2. Looked up from germline, CDR1 is SQVTM and CDR2 is ANQGSEA. The CDR3 extends over 17 amino acids. J was trimmed by 4 bases and V by 0 bases; bases with no gene match: 6. CDR3 in DNA: TGCAGCGTTGAAGATCCAAGACTAGCGGGAGTCACCGGGGAGCTGTTTTTT. This translates into CSVEDPRLAGVTGELFF.

Remarks on this clonotype: A single base separates this from a much larger clone, so it may be a read error. The CDR3 is CASSTPDDRETQYF. The DNA for the CDR3 is TGTGCCAGCAGTACACCGGACGACAGAGAGACCCAGTACTTC. The rearrangement uses TRBV2 and TRBJ2-5; D possibly corresponds to TRBD1 (5 bases). CDR1 SNHLY and CDR2 FYNNEI come from the germline V gene. The V gene lost 5 bases and the J gene lost 4 bases, with 14 bases spanning the gap. This CDR3 is 14 amino acids long. Full variable domain (outside the CDR3, taken from reference TRBV2 and TRBJ2-5): EPEVTQTPSHQVTQMGQEVILRCVPISNHLYFYWYRQILGQKVEFLVSFYNNEISEKSEIFDDQFSVERPDGSNFTLKIRSTKLEDSAMYFCASSTPDDRETQYFGPGTRLLVL.

The sample holds many counts of this clonotype. The CDR3 protein is CAWNRGGHSDEQYF. The DNA for the CDR3 is TGTGCCTGGAACCGGGGGGGACATTCAGACGAGCAGTACTTC. The chain couples TRBV30 to TRBJ2-7; 8 bases are a match to TRBD2. The ends lost 4 bases at V and 5 bases at J; junction bases unmatched: 10. CDR1 GTSNPN and CDR2 SVGIG come from the germline V gene (reference sequence). This CDR3 region has 14 residues.

A note on this clonotype: This may be a read error, as it is one base from a much larger clone. The chain recombines TRBV28 with TRBJ1-2; TRBD1 aligns across 8 bases. V was clipped by 2 bases and J by 4 bases; unmatched bases: 9. CDR3 length: 16 amino acids. Germline V CDR1 and CDR2: MDHEN, SYDVKM. The CDR3 coding sequence is TGTGCCAGCAGTTTACCCCCCAGGGGGCGGATCTATGGCTACACCTTC. It encodes CASSLPPRGRIYGYTF.